Presented here are 32 T cell receptor beta chains from one specimen sequenced in a study of blood T cells in healthy people across ages (dated by TCRdb to 2014 to 2015). To prepare the library, 5' RACE was applied. A second PCR of roughly 7 to 11 cycles was performed with a sample-barcoded 5' primer and a J-beta primer mix. The public reads were quality trimmed at Q25 with fastp and then assembled into clones with MiXCR by TCRdb, keeping productive beta chains. Identical CDR3 proteins give one entry, which carries the most common genes and DNA. Present in this sample are 1.8 million or so distinct CDR3 sequences, around 42% of which were seen just once. The ten largest clones add up to around 23% of the sample. The sample was blood. Every receptor here comes from a human donor in good health.

The chain has TRBV27 and TRBJ1-6, with D unclear. The CDR3 runs 15 residues. V was pared by 2 bases and J by 10 bases, with 15 bases between. In germline, CDR1 is MNHEY, CDR2 SMNVEV (reference sequence). In DNA, the CDR3 is TGTGCCAGCAGTTTAGAATGGGGTATTGGGTCACCCCTCCACTTT. This codes for CASSLEWGIGSPLHF.

The rearrangement uses TRBV2 and TRBJ1-2; D is ambiguous. Trimming pared 7 bases from V and 3 bases from J, leaving 12 bases between. Germline loops: CDR1 SNHLY, CDR2 FYNNEI. CDR3 length: 13 amino acids. The CDR3 coding sequence is TGTGCCAGCAAGAGCAGGCTTGACTATGGCTACACCTTC. It translates to CASKSRLDYGYTF.

This sequence joins TRBV5-6 and TRBJ2-3; unclear D gene. V was shortened by 4 bases and J by 0 bases, with 12 bases between the two germline ends. This CDR3 is 15 amino acids long. Germline V gene sequence: CDR1 SGHDT, CDR2 YYEEEE. The DNA for the CDR3 is TGTGCCAGCAGCGGGATCGTGGGGAGCACAGATACGCAGTATTTT. This encodes CASSGIVGSTDTQYF. Using reference TRBV5-6 and TRBJ2-3 for the parts outside the CDR3, the full variable domain is DAGVTQSPTHLIKTRGQQVTLRCSPKSGHDTVSWYQQALGQGPQFIFQYYEEEERQRGNFPDRFSGHQFPNYSSELNVNALLLGDSALYLCASSGIVGSTDTQYFGPGTRLTVL.

This clonotype was found a few times. This sequence joins TRBV7-3 and TRBJ2-5, with TRBD2 identical over 13 bases. Germline CDR1 SGHTA, CDR2 FQGTGA. This CDR3 comprises 14 residues. With 5 bases clipped from V and 11 bases from J, the junction kept 8 bases outside the gene matches. In DNA form, the CDR3 reads TGTGCCAGCAGCCGGACTAGCGGGGGTGGGGAGCAGTACTTC. Translated, it gives CASSRTSGGGEQYF.

This clonotype was counted only a few times. The rearrangement links TRBV7-9 to TRBJ1-2; 7 nucleotides align to TRBD1. J lost 6 bases, V lost 5 bases, and 9 bases had no gene match. This CDR3 has 14 residues. Germline V lookup: CDR1 SEHNR, CDR2 FQNEAQ (reference sequence). CDR3 in amino acids: CASSPTGVNDGYTF. The CDR3 nucleotides read TGTGCCAGCAGCCCAACAGGGGTGAACGATGGCTACACCTTC.

The chain combines TRBV7-9 with TRBJ1-1; D not resolved. V shed 8 bases and J shed 2 bases, with 12 bases lying between them. Germline V lookup: CDR1 SEHNR, CDR2 FQNEAQ (reference sequence). The CDR3 runs 13 residues. CDR3 sequence: CASGLYTNTEAFF. The CDR3 DNA reads TGTGCCAGCGGACTTTATACTAACACTGAAGCTTTCTTT.

This clonotype turned up a few times. The chain couples TRBV28 to TRBJ1-4; D perhaps matches TRBD1 (5 bases). CDR3 size: 17 residues. Trimming shortened V by 7 bases and J by 7 bases, and 25 bases separated the two germline ends. Germline values: CDR1 MDHEN, CDR2 SYDVKM. This chain's CDR3 is CASTIASGEPEGEKLFF. In DNA form, the CDR3 reads TGTGCCAGCACCATAGCGTCGGGGGAGCCGGAGGGTGAAAAACTGTTTTTT.

This clonotype has more than one count but fewer than ten. The J gene is TRBJ2-3, the V gene TRBV4-2, with 13 bases that match TRBD2. This CDR3 comprises 18 residues. V dropped 0 bases and J dropped 0; count of bases not matched to a gene: 3. Germline CDR1 is LGHNA and CDR2 is YNFKEQ. CDR3 DNA sequence: TGTGCCAGCAGCCAAGATTTGACTAGCGGGGGGAGCACAGATACGCAGTATTTT. Translating gives CASSQDLTSGGSTDTQYF.

The chain has TRBV7-2 and TRBJ2-5; tentative D call: TRBD2 (6 bases). With 4 bases removed from V and 7 bases from J, the gap between germline ends came to 19 bases. Germline CDR1 reads SGHTA; CDR2 reads FQGNSA. The CDR3 runs to 15 residues. CDR3 DNA: TGTGCCAGCAGCTCGCAGGGAGGAGAGGTGGGGACCCAGTACTTC. This translates into CASSSQGGEVGTQYF.

This clonotype was seen a single time. V and J are TRBV29-1 and TRBJ2-5; 8 positions match TRBD1. Germline V gene sequence: CDR1 SQVTM, CDR2 ANQGSEA. The junction had 9 bases not matched to a gene; V was cut back by 1 base and J by 11 bases. CDR3 length: 13 residues. The CDR3 loop reads CSVEAGQGLGQYF. CDR3 DNA sequence: TGCAGCGTTGAAGCCGGACAGGGCCTGGGGCAGTACTTC. Combining the CDR3 with reference TRBV29-1 and TRBJ2-5 gives the whole variable domain SAVISQKPSRDICQRGTSLTIQCQVDSQVTMMFWYRQQPGQSLTLIATANQGSEATYESGFVIDKFPISRPNLTFSTLTVSNMSPEDSSIYLCSVEAGQGLGQYFGPGTRLLVL.

The table lists this clonotype with a few counts. The rearrangement links TRBV20-1 to TRBJ2-7; D may be TRBD1 or TRBD2 (5 bases each). The CDR3 sequence is 12 residues long. Trimming cost V 5 bases and J 7 bases, with 15 bases left between them. Germline CDR1 is DFQATT and CDR2 is SNEGSKA (reference sequence). The CDR3 coding sequence is TGCAGTGCTGAGGGACCTTTGAGGGAGCAGTACTTC. Its protein product is CSAEGPLREQYF.

The V gene is TRBV3-1, the J gene TRBJ1-2, with TRBD1 identical over 8 bases. The CDR3 covers 14 residues. Germline assignment: CDR1 LGHDT and CDR2 YNNKEL (reference sequence). V gave up 7 bases and J gave up 2 bases; unmatched junction bases: 6. CDR3 protein: CASTPRDRNYGYTF. The CDR3 coding sequence is TGTGCCAGCACCCCCAGGGACAGGAACTATGGCTACACCTTC.

The chain joins TRBV4-2 to TRBJ2-1, with 9 nucleotides matching TRBD2. The germline V gene has CDR1 LGHNA and CDR2 YNFKEQ. The V gene end was trimmed by 0 bases and the J gene end by 3 bases; junction bases not matched to a gene: 3. This CDR3 region has 16 residues. The CDR3 coding sequence is TGTGCCAGCAGCCAAGACTTAGCGGGGGTCTACAATGAGCAGTTCTTC. Translating gives CASSQDLAGVYNEQFF.

This chain connects TRBV9 to TRBJ1-2; weak D call: TRBD1 (6 bases). This CDR3 spans 13 amino acids. V was clipped by 3 bases and J by 6 bases, with 12 bases between them. The germline V gene has CDR1 SGDLS and CDR2 YYNGEE. CDR3 sequence (DNA): TGTGCCAGCAGCGGGAACAGGGCTGATGGCTACACCTTC. Translated: CASSGNRADGYTF.

This chain links TRBV10-3 with TRBJ2-7, with D uncertain. The CDR3 runs to 13 residues. Looked up from germline, CDR1 is ENHRY and CDR2 is SYGVKD. V lost 7 bases and J lost 1, with 11 bases in between. CDR3 amino acids: CAIMRTPSYEQYF. The DNA for the CDR3 is TGTGCCATCATGCGGACCCCTTCCTACGAGCAGTACTTC.

This clonotype was counted between two and nine times. V gene TRBV7-2 combines with J gene TRBJ2-5, with D uncertain. The germline V gene has CDR1 SGHTA and CDR2 FQGNSA. CDR3 size: 15 residues. Trimming took 6 bases from V and 4 from J, leaving 18 bases between them. CDR3 DNA sequence: TGTGCCAGCAGTCGGACCACCTTGGGGTTAGAGACCCAGTACTTC. Translation gives CASSRTTLGLETQYF.

This clonotype was observed a few times. V is TRBV27 and J is TRBJ1-4, with TRBD1 matching over 7 bases. CDR1 is MNHEY and CDR2 is SMNVEV in the germline V gene (reference sequence). The ends lost 4 bases at V and 7 bases at J; junction bases unmatched: 9. The CDR3 loop spans 15 amino acids. CDR3 bases: TGTGCCAGCAGTTCAAACCACAGGGGTGGTGAAAAACTGTTTTTT. Protein sequence: CASSSNHRGGEKLFF.

The chain carries TRBV20-1 and TRBJ1-1; the D gene is possibly TRBD1 (5 bases). The V end lost 4 bases, the J end lost 2 bases, and 14 bases lay between the germline ends. CDR3 length: 14 amino acids. Germline V gives CDR1 DFQATT, CDR2 SNEGSKA (reference sequence). The DNA for the CDR3 is TGCAGTGCTACCAGCGGGGCCTTTAACACTGAAGCTTTCTTT. This encodes CSATSGAFNTEAFF.

V is TRBV7-2 and J is TRBJ2-1; D gene uncertain. CDR3 length equals 12 residues. V was cut by 6 bases and J by 7 bases, with 10 bases left in between. CDR1 and CDR2 from the germline V gene are SGHTA and FQGNSA. The CDR3 spells CASRPRLNEQFF. The DNA of the CDR3 is TGTGCCAGCAGACCTAGACTGAATGAGCAGTTCTTC. Looking up the rest from reference TRBV7-2 and TRBJ2-1 gives the full variable domain: GAGVSQSPSNKVTEKGKDVELRCDPISGHTALYWYRQSLGQGLEFLIYFQGNSAPDKSGLPSDRFSAERTGGSVSTLTIQRTQQEDSAVYLCASRPRLNEQFFGPGTRLTVL.

The chain carries TRBV6-5 and TRBJ2-5; 8 bases map to TRBD1. The last part of the DNA fits TRBJ2-7 better; the J call may be wrong. The length of the CDR3 is 15 residues. CDR1 is MNHEY, CDR2 SVGAGI, per germline. The chain's CDR3 is CASSYSWTGIYEQYF. In DNA form, the CDR3 reads TGTGCCAGCAGTTACTCGTGGACAGGGATATACGAGCAGTACTTC.

The chain combines TRBV9 with TRBJ1-2; the D is unclear. V lost 2 bases and J 8 bases, leaving 13 bases between the germline ends. Germline CDR1 is SGDLS and CDR2 is YYNGEE. This CDR3 is built from 13 residues. The CDR3 sequence is CASSVDSMEGYTF. The CDR3 nucleotides are TGTGCCAGCAGCGTCGACTCCATGGAGGGCTACACCTTC.

The CDR3 DNA is TGTGCCAGCAGTAAAGAGCGGGGGACCACCTACAATGAGCAGTTCTTC. This encodes CASSKERGTTYNEQFF. The gene calls are TRBV2 and TRBJ2-1; TRBD2 matches 8 bases. The CDR3 extends over 16 amino acids. Germline CDR1 and CDR2: SNHLY and FYNNEI. V shed 5 bases and J 2 bases; nucleotides not matched to a gene: 8.

The CDR3 here is CASSQSGVSTDTQYF. CDR3 nucleotides: TGTGCCAGCAGCCAGAGCGGGGTTAGCACAGATACGCAGTATTTT. The chain links TRBV4-2 to TRBJ2-3; 7 positions match TRBD2. Germline V gives CDR1 LGHNA, CDR2 YNFKEQ. V was pared by 3 bases and J by 0 bases, with 3 bases of the junction left unmatched. The CDR3 totals 15 residues.

This clonotype was observed a handful of times. The V and J genes are TRBV12-3 or TRBV12-4 and TRBJ1-6; tentatively, D is TRBD1 (5 bases). Trimming pared 0 bases from V and 9 bases from J, leaving 9 bases between. The CDR3 contains 14 residues. The CDR3 DNA reads as TGTGCCAGCAGTTTAGCCGGGGGAGGTTCACCCCTCCACTTT. Translated, it gives CASSLAGGGSPLHF.

The chain recombines TRBV20-1 with TRBJ2-5, with D maybe TRBD2 (5 bases). V lost 6 bases and J lost 7, with 15 bases in between. Germline CDR1 DFQATT, CDR2 SNEGSKA (reference sequence). There are 12 residues in the CDR3. The CDR3 reads CSAQGGGGTQYF. CDR3 nucleotides: TGCAGTGCGCAAGGAGGCGGCGGGACCCAGTACTTC.

CDR3: CASTEGTKGRLGNTEAFF. For the CDR3, the DNA is TGCGCCAGCACCGAAGGGACTAAGGGACGACTCGGGAACACTGAAGCTTTCTTT. The V and J genes are TRBV4-1 and TRBJ1-1; weak D call: TRBD1 (5 bases). The CDR3 totals 18 residues. V dropped 7 bases and J dropped 1 base, with 25 bases sitting between them. CDR1 is MGHRA and CDR2 is YSYEKL in the germline V gene.

V and J are TRBV10-3 and TRBJ1-6; unclear D gene. V lost 8 bases and J 0 bases, leaving 8 bases between the germline ends. The germline V gene has CDR1 ENHRY and CDR2 SYGVKD. CDR3 length equals 14 residues. The chain's CDR3 is CAIAWSSYNSPLHF. The CDR3 nucleotides read TGTGCCATCGCCTGGAGCTCCTATAATTCACCCCTCCACTTT.

Only a few counts were recorded for this clonotype. The CDR3 here is CASSDEGANQPQHF. DNA for the CDR3: TGTGCCAGCAGTGACGAAGGAGCCAATCAGCCCCAGCATTTT. The chain recombines TRBV6-4 with TRBJ1-5; D gene ambiguous. Germline assignment: CDR1 MRHNA and CDR2 SNTAGT. Trimming pared 2 bases from V and 3 bases from J, leaving 8 bases between. The CDR3 has 14 residues.

V is TRBV20-1 and J is TRBJ2-7; perhaps D is TRBD1 or TRBD2 (5 bases each). V was pared by 6 bases and J by 3 bases, with 18 bases between. From germline, CDR1 is DFQATT and CDR2 SNEGSKA (reference sequence). CDR3 length: 14 amino acids. The CDR3 loop is CSAPWGSVHYEQYF. CDR3 coding DNA: TGCAGTGCCCCCTGGGGGAGTGTTCACTACGAGCAGTACTTC.

The J gene is TRBJ2-2, the V gene TRBV6-5; D not certain. The germline gives CDR1 MNHEY, CDR2 SVGAGI. This CDR3 is 15 amino acids long. Trimming removed 5 bases at V and 0 bases at J, with 10 bases between. DNA for the CDR3: TGTGCCAGCAGTCTCAGTAACGCGAACACCGGGGAGCTGTTTTTT. This sequence encodes CASSLSNANTGELFF.

This clonotype was counted a few times. One junction end disagrees with the germline gene, perhaps due to a read error. This chain links TRBV4-3 with TRBJ2-7; the D gene is possibly TRBD2 (6 bases). Germline loops: CDR1 LGHNA, CDR2 YSLEER. The CDR3 has 14 residues. DNA of the CDR3: TGCGCCAGCAGCCAAACCAGGGACTCCTACGAGCGGTACTTC. Its protein is CASSQTRDSYERYF.

The chain has TRBV5-5 and TRBJ1-2; 10 bases are shared with TRBD1. The CDR3 has 14 residues. V was clipped by 2 bases and J by 6 bases; unmatched bases: 4. CDR1 is SGHKS, CDR2 YYEKEE, per germline (reference sequence). CDR3: CASSFDRGPNGYTF. The CDR3 DNA sequence: TGTGCCAGCAGCTTTGACAGGGGGCCTAATGGCTACACCTTC.